This paragraph covers one T cell receptor beta chain sequence. Antigen specificity is unknown. V was pared by 0 bases and J by 5 bases, with 10 bases between. The CDR3 loop spans 13 amino acids. The germline V gene encodes CDR1 GTSNPN and CDR2 SVGIG (reference sequence). The sample is drawn from a study of cytomegalovirus exposure and HLA in healthy donors. Study-wide points: The authors listed some 160 TCR beta chains as cytomegalovirus-associated. Three of the chains that were CMV-associated were confirmed in vitro to be specific for CMV antigens.

Primers: 60 Vbeta forward and 13 Jbeta reverse. The protocol was immunoSEQ multiplex PCR, while the TCRdb copy is restricted to in-frame clones and leaves out a portion. The sample lists under 150,000 clones, roughly four fifths occurring once. The sequence came from a male donor in good health and CMV-seropositive. This chain links TRBV30 with TRBJ2-5; D may be TRBD1 (5 bases). Sequenced material: PBMCs. CDR3 coding DNA: TGTGCCTGGAGTGTAGGGGTCCGGGAGACCCAGTACTTC. It is translated as CAWSVGVRETQYF.